The 12 T cell receptor beta chains listed next were all sequenced from one sample in a study of T-cell reconstitution after alpha-beta-depleted transplantation in children. Unique molecular identifiers were used in preparing the TCRbeta library. TCRdb processed the PCR reads anew with MiXCR; each CDR3 protein has one entry. The table has about 90,000 distinct CDR3 sequences, around 16% seen once; the top ten hold roughly a fifth. The sample here was PBMCs, mostly from graft donor cells, taken 180 days after TCRalphabeta/CD19-depleted stem cell transplant. The receptors shown here come from a male patient under 10 years old who had a stem cell transplant for acute lymphoblastic leukemia, so the T cells may come from the graft donor.

In this sample, this clonotype turned up a few times. The gene calls are TRBV5-5 and TRBJ2-1; 10 positions match TRBD2. Trimming removed 2 bases from V and 10 bases from J; junction bases left unmatched: 12. CDR1 is SGHKS, CDR2 YYEKEE, per germline (reference sequence). CDR3 length: 16 amino acids. The CDR3 DNA sequence: TGTGCCAGCAGCTTAGGGCTAGCGGGGGCTCCTGAGGAGCAGTTCTTC. It translates to CASSLGLAGAPEEQFF.

The sample holds one count of this clonotype. The chain recombines TRBV30 with TRBJ2-5; a weak D match, TRBD1 (6 bases). V dropped 1 base and J dropped 1 base, with 7 bases sitting between them. The CDR3 sequence is 13 residues long. Germline-derived CDR1 and CDR2 are GTSNPN and SVGIG (reference sequence). The CDR3 region has the DNA TGTGCCTGGAGTGGGACAGCCCAAGAGACCCAGTACTTC. The encoded protein is CAWSGTAQETQYF.

This clonotype came up a few times. The V and J genes are TRBV7-9 and TRBJ1-2, with unresolved D. Germline V gene sequence: CDR1 SEHNR, CDR2 FQNEAQ (reference sequence). V was trimmed by 5 bases and J by 0 bases, leaving 7 bases between them. The CDR3 loop spans 13 amino acids. As DNA, the CDR3 is TGTGCCAGCAGCCTGGGAGCTAACTATGGCTACACCTTC. This translates into CASSLGANYGYTF.

The chain has TRBV10-3 and TRBJ2-5; 10 positions agree with TRBD2. The CDR3 is made up of 14 amino acids. V shed 8 bases, J shed 3 bases, and the junction held 6 bases outside the gene matches. The germline V gene has CDR1 ENHRY and CDR2 SYGVKD. CDR3 sequence (DNA): TGTGCCATCTCGGGGCTAGCGGGGGAAGAGACCCAGTACTTC. It specifies CAISGLAGEETQYF.

V gene TRBV12-5 combines with J gene TRBJ2-2, with a tentative D call TRBD1 (6 bases). The CDR3 is 16 residues long. V lost 6 bases and J lost 6, with 20 bases in between. Germline CDR1 and CDR2: LGHNT and FRNRAP. DNA for the CDR3: TGTGCTAGTGGGTTAGGGCTGCAGGGGCCCCCCGGGGAGCTGTTTTTT. This sequence encodes CASGLGLQGPPGELFF.

This clonotype was observed a handful of times. The J gene is TRBJ2-3, the V gene TRBV10-3; 7 nucleotides match TRBD2. V dropped 4 bases and J dropped 1; count of bases not matched to a gene: 2. Germline V lookup: CDR1 ENHRY, CDR2 SYGVKD. This CDR3 spans 14 amino acids. The CDR3 DNA reads TGTGCCATCAGTGCCGCGGGGGGCACAGATACGCAGTATTTT. As protein: CAISAAGGTDTQYF.

The chain recombines TRBV6-5 with TRBJ1-3; D gene uncertain. Germline V gene lookup returns CDR1 MNHEY and CDR2 SVGAGI. V lost 2 bases and J 4 bases, leaving 12 bases between the germline ends. The CDR3 runs to 15 residues. CDR3 sequence reads: CASSYNDMPGNTIYF. CDR3 nucleotides: TGTGCCAGCAGTTACAATGACATGCCCGGAAACACCATATATTTT.

A few counts support this clonotype. V gene TRBV18 combines with J gene TRBJ2-5; possible D gene TRBD2, 5 bases. CDR1 and CDR2 from the germline V gene are KGHSH and LQKENI. Trimming removed 6 bases at V and 5 bases at J, with 16 bases between. CDR3 length: 14 amino acids. The CDR3 DNA reads TGTGCCAGCTCCCCTGTAGGACCGGGGGAGACCCAGTACTTC. It encodes CASSPVGPGETQYF.

The genes are TRBV7-9 and TRBJ1-1; 8 nucleotides match TRBD1. J lost 0 bases, V lost 5 bases, and 8 bases had no gene match. CDR1 is SEHNR and CDR2 is FQNEAQ in the germline V gene (reference sequence). This CDR3 is 16 amino acids long. The CDR3 here is CASSRDRGSMNTEAFF. The CDR3 DNA is TGTGCCAGCAGCCGCGACAGGGGATCAATGAACACTGAAGCTTTCTTT.

The V call is TRBV20-1, the J call TRBJ2-2; 10 bases are a match to TRBD2. The V and J ends lost 3 bases and 7 bases, in that order; junction bases with no gene match: 14. CDR1 and CDR2 (germline): DFQATT, SNEGSKA (reference sequence). The CDR3 is 17 residues long. The CDR3 spells CSASPEIAGGGNGELFF. Written as DNA, the CDR3 is TGCAGTGCTAGCCCGGAGATAGCGGGGGGCGGGAACGGGGAGCTGTTTTTT.

There are many counts of this clonotype. The V and J genes are TRBV20-1 and TRBJ2-2; D unresolved. Germline loops: CDR1 DFQATT, CDR2 SNEGSKA (reference sequence). The CDR3 sequence is 14 residues long. V was trimmed by 3 bases and J by 0 bases, leaving 8 bases between them. The CDR3 DNA sequence: TGCAGTGCTAGTCCCGGGCCGAACACCGGGGAGCTGTTTTTT. This sequence encodes CSASPGPNTGELFF.

This clonotype was counted between two and nine times. V is TRBV27 and J is TRBJ2-2, with D possibly matching TRBD2 (6 bases). CDR3 size: 13 residues. V lost 2 bases to trimming and J lost 7 bases, with 8 bases between them. Per the germline V gene, CDR1 is MNHEY and CDR2 is SMNVEV (reference sequence). Here the CDR3 DNA reads TGTGCCAGCAGTTTAGGGGGGTTCGGGGAGCTGTTTTTT. It translates to CASSLGGFGELFF.